This TCR beta chain came from a study of Graves' ophthalmopathy and Graves' hyperthyroidism. Study results and limitations: Discriminating ophthalmopathy from stable hyperthyroidism, a 13-signature model attained a sensitivity of about 88% and a specificity of about 79%.

This clonotype occurred many times. Antigen: not known. Researchers took RNA transcripts and amplified TCR beta CDR3 regions from them. Amplification began with first-round RT-PCR using HTBI primers, then second-round multiplex PCR was performed. TCRdb used MiXCR to reprocess the multiplex PCR reads, holding one entry per CDR3 protein. The sample records roughly 380,000 distinct CDR3 sequences, 15% being singletons. This receptor was obtained from a woman between 18 and 29 years old with stable Graves' hyperthyroidism. Sequencing was carried out using peripheral blood.

CDR3 loop: CASSLLQGRPVEAFF. The CDR3 DNA reads TGCGCCAGCAGCTTATTACAGGGGAGACCAGTTGAAGCTTTCTTT. The V call is TRBV5-1, the J call TRBJ1-1, with TRBD1 identical over 7 bases. Germline-derived CDR1 and CDR2 are SGHRS and YFSETQ. The ends lost 2 bases at V and 7 bases at J; junction bases unmatched: 11. This CDR3 region has 15 residues.